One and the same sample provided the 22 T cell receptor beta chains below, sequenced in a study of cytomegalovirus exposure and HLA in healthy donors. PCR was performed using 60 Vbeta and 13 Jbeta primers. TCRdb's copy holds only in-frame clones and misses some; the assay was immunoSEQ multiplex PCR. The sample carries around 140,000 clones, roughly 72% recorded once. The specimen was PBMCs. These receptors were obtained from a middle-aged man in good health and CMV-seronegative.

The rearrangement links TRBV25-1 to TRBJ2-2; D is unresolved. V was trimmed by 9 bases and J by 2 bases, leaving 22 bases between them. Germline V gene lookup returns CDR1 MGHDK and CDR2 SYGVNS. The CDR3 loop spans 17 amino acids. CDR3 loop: CARNLQASRQNTGELFF. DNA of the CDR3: TGTGCCAGGAATCTCCAAGCGTCTCGGCAAAACACCGGGGAGCTGTTTTTT.

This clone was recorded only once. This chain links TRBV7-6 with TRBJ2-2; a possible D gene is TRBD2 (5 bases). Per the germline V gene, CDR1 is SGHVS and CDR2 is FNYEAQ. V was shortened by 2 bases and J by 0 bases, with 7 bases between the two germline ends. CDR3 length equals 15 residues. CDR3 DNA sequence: TGTGCCAGCAGCTTATGGAGGCCGAACACCGGGGAGCTGTTTTTT. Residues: CASSLWRPNTGELFF.

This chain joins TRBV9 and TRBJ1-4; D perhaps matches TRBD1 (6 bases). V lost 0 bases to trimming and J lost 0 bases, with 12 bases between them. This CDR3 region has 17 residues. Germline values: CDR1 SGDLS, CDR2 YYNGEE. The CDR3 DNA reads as TGTGCCAGCAGCGTAGCTACTGGGGGCGCAACTAATGAAAAACTGTTTTTT. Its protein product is CASSVATGGATNEKLFF. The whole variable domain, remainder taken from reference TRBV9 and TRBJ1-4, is DSGVTQTPKHLITATGQRVTLRCSPRSGDLSVYWYQQSLDQGLQFLIQYYNGEERAKGNILERFSAQQFPDLHSELNLSSLELGDSALYFCASSVATGGATNEKLFFGSGTQLSVL.

In nucleotides, the CDR3 is TGTGCCGGGGGACAGTCAGGAAGGGACTATGGCTACACCTTC. Translating it yields CAGGQSGRDYGYTF. This sequence joins TRBV6-4 and TRBJ1-2; TRBD1 agrees at 7 bases. The CDR3 length is 14 residues. CDR1 MRHNA and CDR2 SNTAGT come from the germline V gene. V was clipped by 11 bases and J by 3 bases; unmatched bases: 12.

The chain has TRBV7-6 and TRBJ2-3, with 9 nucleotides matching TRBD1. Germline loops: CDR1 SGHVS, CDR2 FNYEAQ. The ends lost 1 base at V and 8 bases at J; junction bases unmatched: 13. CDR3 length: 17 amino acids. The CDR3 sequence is CASSLGAGRTGVGTQYF. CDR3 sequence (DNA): TGTGCCAGCAGCTTAGGGGCTGGCCGGACAGGGGTTGGTACGCAGTATTTT.

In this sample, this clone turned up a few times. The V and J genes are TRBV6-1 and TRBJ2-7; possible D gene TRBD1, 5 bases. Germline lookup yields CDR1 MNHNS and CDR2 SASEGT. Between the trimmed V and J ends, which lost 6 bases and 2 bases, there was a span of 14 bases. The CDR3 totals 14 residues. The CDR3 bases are TGTGCCAGCAGCCCCGGTGGGGCCGCCTACGAGCAGTACTTC. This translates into CASSPGGAAYEQYF.

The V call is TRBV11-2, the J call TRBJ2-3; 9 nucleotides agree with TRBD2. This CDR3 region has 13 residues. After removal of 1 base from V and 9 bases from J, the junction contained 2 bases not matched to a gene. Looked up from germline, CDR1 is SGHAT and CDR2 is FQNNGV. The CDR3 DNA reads TGTGCCAGCAGCTTAGTCACTAGCGGGACGCAGTATTTT. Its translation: CASSLVTSGTQYF.

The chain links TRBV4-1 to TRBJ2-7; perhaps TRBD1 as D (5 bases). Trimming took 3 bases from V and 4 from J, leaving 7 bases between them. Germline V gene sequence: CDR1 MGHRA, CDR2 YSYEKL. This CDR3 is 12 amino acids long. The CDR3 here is CASSQAGYEQYF. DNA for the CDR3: TGCGCCAGCAGCCAGGCAGGGTACGAGCAGTACTTC.

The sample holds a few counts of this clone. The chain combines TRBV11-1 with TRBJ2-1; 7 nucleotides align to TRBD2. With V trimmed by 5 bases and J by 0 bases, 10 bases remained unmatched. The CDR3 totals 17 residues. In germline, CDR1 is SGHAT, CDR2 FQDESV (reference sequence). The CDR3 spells CASSPRRSGVSYNEQFF. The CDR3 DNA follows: TGTGCCAGCAGCCCTCGGAGGAGCGGGGTCTCCTACAATGAGCAGTTCTTC.

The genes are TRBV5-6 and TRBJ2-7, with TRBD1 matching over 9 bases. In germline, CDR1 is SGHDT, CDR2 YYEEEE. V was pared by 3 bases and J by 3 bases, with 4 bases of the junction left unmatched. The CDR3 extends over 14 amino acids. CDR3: CASSWGTGLYEQYF. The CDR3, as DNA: TGTGCCAGCAGCTGGGGGACAGGGCTCTACGAGCAGTACTTC.

The CDR3 DNA reads TGTGCCAGCAGTTCCCGGCCGGGAGAGTTCTACAATGAGCAGTTCTTC. This gives the protein CASSSRPGEFYNEQFF. This chain joins TRBV28 and TRBJ2-1; TRBD2 might be the D (6 bases). V was pared by 4 bases and J by 3 bases, with 16 bases between. CDR3 length equals 16 residues. Germline V gene lookup returns CDR1 MDHEN and CDR2 SYDVKM.

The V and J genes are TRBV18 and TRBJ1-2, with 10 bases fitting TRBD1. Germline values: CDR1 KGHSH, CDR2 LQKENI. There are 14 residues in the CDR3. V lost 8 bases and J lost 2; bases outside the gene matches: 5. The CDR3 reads CASAKTGGNYGYTF. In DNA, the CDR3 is TGTGCCAGCGCAAAGACAGGGGGCAACTATGGCTACACCTTC.

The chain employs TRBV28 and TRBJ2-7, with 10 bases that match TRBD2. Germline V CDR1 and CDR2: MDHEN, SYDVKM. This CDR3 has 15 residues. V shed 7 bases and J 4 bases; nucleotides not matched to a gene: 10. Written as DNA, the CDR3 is TGTGCCAGCACCCCGGGAGCGGGAGGGGTTTACGAGCAGTACTTC. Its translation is CASTPGAGGVYEQYF.

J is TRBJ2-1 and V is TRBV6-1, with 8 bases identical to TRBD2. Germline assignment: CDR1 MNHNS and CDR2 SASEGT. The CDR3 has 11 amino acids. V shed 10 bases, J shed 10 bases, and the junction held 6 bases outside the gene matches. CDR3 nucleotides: TGTGCCACCAAACCTAGCGGGGAGCAGTTCTTC. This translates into CATKPSGEQFF.

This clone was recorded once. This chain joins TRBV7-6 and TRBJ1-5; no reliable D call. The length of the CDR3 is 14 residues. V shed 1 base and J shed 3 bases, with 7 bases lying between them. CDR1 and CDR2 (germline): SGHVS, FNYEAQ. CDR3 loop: CASSLVGANQPQHF. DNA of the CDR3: TGTGCCAGCAGCTTAGTGGGAGCCAATCAGCCCCAGCATTTT.

CDR3 in DNA: TGTGCCAGCAGCCGCGAACGTCAACAGGGAGCCTACGAGCAGTACTTC. It translates to CASSRERQQGAYEQYF. The chain has TRBV21-1 and TRBJ2-7; TRBD1 was called by the table and not checked on the DNA. TRBV21-1 is shown as a pseudogene. This CDR3 comprises 16 residues.

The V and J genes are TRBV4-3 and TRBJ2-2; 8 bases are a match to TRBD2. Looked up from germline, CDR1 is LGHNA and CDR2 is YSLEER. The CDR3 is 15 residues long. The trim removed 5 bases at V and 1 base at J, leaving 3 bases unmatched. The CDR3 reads CASSYSGGNTGELFF. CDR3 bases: TGCGCCAGCAGCTACAGCGGGGGGAACACCGGGGAGCTGTTTTTT.

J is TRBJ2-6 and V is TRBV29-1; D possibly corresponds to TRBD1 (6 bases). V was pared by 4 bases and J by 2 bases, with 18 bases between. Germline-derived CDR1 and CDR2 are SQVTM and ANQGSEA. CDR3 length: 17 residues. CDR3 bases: TGCAGCGTTGTCTTGGTACAGGGTGGAACTGGGGCCAACGTCCTGACTTTC. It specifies CSVVLVQGGTGANVLTF. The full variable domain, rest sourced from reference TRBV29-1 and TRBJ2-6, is SAVISQKPSRDICQRGTSLTIQCQVDSQVTMMFWYRQQPGQSLTLIATANQGSEATYESGFVIDKFPISRPNLTFSTLTVSNMSPEDSSIYLCSVVLVQGGTGANVLTFGAGSRLTVL.

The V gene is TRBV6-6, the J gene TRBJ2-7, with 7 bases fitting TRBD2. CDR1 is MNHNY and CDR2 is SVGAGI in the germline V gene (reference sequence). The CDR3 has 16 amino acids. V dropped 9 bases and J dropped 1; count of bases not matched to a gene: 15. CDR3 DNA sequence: TGTGCCAGTGCCCCTGTTGCTTCTAGCGGTTCCTACGAGCAGTACTTC. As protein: CASAPVASSGSYEQYF.

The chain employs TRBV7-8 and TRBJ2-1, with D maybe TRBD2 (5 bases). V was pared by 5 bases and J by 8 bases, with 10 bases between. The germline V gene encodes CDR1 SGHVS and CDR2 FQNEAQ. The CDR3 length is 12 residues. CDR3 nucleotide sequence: TGTGCCAGCAGCGTCTCGGGGTATGAGCAGTTCTTC. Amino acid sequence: CASSVSGYEQFF.

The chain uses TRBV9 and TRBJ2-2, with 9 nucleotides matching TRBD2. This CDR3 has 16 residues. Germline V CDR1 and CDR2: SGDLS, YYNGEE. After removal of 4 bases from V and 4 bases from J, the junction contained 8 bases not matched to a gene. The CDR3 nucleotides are TGTGCCAGCAGCCCACGACTAGCGGAGAGCACCGGGGAGCTGTTTTTT. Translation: CASSPRLAESTGELFF.

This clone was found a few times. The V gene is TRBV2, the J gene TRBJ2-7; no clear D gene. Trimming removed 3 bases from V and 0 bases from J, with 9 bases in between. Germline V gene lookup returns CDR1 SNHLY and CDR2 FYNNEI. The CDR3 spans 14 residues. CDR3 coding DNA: TGTGCCAGCAGTGAGAGGTCGGGCTCCTACGAGCAGTACTTC. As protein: CASSERSGSYEQYF.